This T cell receptor (beta chain) emerged from a study of blood T cell repertoires in COVID-19. Study context: The origin of the acute and convalescent COVID-19 samples was the United States, Italy and Spain. T cells, B-cell-depleted T cells, or PBMCs supplied cDNA or gDNA.

Original data processing: Reference gene primer amplification in the assay estimated nucleated cell counts. Data came from immunoSEQ multiplex PCR; TCRdb stores just in-frame clones and leaves some out. V and J calls and clone size come straight from that table; D and trimming were deduced from the DNA. The sample lists approximately 500,000 clones, approximately 83% occurring once. The CDR3 sequence is 15 residues long. V lost 6 bases, J lost 0 bases, and 7 bases stayed unmatched. The germline CDR1 and CDR2 sequences are MNHEY and SMNVEV (reference sequence). The sample consisted of peripheral blood. This receptor was obtained from a human donor in a cohort sampled during active COVID-19. J is TRBJ1-2 and V is TRBV27, with 7 bases matching TRBD1. CDR3 residues: CASSPQGIANYGYTF. Written as DNA, the CDR3 is TGTGCCAGCAGCCCACAGGGGATAGCTAACTATGGCTACACCTTC.